This T cell receptor beta chain was sequenced in a study of shared clonotypes between healthy human individuals. Study in general: Three CD4 naive, three CD4 memory, two CD8 naive and one CD8 memory plate were used per donor. Study-wide findings and caveats: Generally, naive subsets came out with larger estimated richness than memory subsets.

As to this clone: Its specificity is unknown.

Splitting the CD4+ cells yielded a CD45RA+ naive subset and a CD45RA-negative memory subset. Losses at the gene ends were 8 bases for V and 2 bases for J; bases not matched to a gene: 9. This CDR3 spans 16 amino acids. Germline CDR1 reads LNHNV; CDR2 reads YYDKDF (reference sequence). Splitting of each subset's genomic DNA was done evenly across several immunoSEQ plates. Produced via immunoSEQ multiplex PCR; TCRdb's table is partial and in-frame only. The table records about 1,500,000 clones, 95% to 97% of them present only once. V gene TRBV15 combines with J gene TRBJ2-2; 9 bases align to TRBD2. Sequencing was carried out using naive CD4+ T cells sorted from blood. Subset denoted: CD45RA+ positively selected. This clonotype was sampled from a man aged 30 to 39 in good health. Here the CDR3 DNA reads TGTGCCACCCGAATTAGCGGGGGCAAAAACACCGGGGAGCTGTTTTTT. Its protein is CATRISGGKNTGELFF.